Listed below are T cell receptor beta chains from one sample, sequenced in a study of CD8 T cells in ankylosing spondylitis. In TCRdb, the 5' RACE reads were re-called with MiXCR into one record per CDR3 protein. The profile covers 700,000 to 1,000,000 distinct CDR3 sequences, with about 12% appearing a single time and 0.51% taken by the ten largest. The material sequenced was blood, either unsorted or a sorted T cell fraction (not recorded which). The receptor source for this set is a male donor with ankylosing spondylitis. The CDR3 runs from the conserved cysteine through the conserved F or W. The D gene is left open where the match is weak. Size values are once, few and many counts, or a class for expanded clones, and some rows have none.

TRBV24-1	few	TRBJ2-1	TRBD2	CATSDPGLAGGKGQFF	TGTGCCACCAGTGATCCGGGACTAGCGGGAGGTAAGGGTCAGTTCTTC
TRBV6-1	NA	TRBJ1-5	TRBD1	CASSSGTGGDQPQHF	TGTGCCAGCAGCTCCGGGACAGGGGGCGATCAGCCCCAGCATTTT
TRBV28	few	TRBJ2-5	NA	CASSPTGLPETQYF	TGTGCCAGCAGTCCTACAGGGTTGCCAGAGACCCAGTACTTC
TRBV10-3	few	TRBJ2-7	NA	CAISERGQGREQYF	TGTGCCATCAGTGAGAGAGGGCAGGGTCGGGAGCAGTACTTC
TRBV15	few	TRBJ1-2	TRBD1	CATSSNDRGYGYTF	TGTGCCACCAGCAGCAATGACAGGGGGTATGGCTACACCTTC
TRBV20-1	many	TRBJ2-3	NA	CSARDLPEVADTQYF	TGCAGTGCTAGAGATCTTCCCGAAGTGGCAGATACGCAGTATTTT
TRBV12-3/TRBV12-4	many	TRBJ1-3	NA	CASSRAQVTAGNTIYF	TGTGCCAGCAGTAGGGCACAGGTGACGGCTGGAAACACCATATATTTT
TRBV6-2/TRBV6-3	NA	TRBJ1-1	NA	CASRRTSTAEAFF	TGTGCCAGCAGGCGCACTTCCACCGCTGAAGCTTTCTTT
TRBV5-1	NA	TRBJ1-2	NA	CASSPLRANYGYTF	TGCGCCAGCAGCCCGCTTAGGGCGAACTATGGCTACACCTTC
TRBV6-6	few	TRBJ2-2	NA	CASSILRTGELFF	TGTGCCAGCAGTATACTCCGAACAGGGGAGCTGTTTTTT
TRBV29-1	many	TRBJ2-1	TRBD2	CSGGGTSGLGFF	TGCAGCGGTGGGGGGACTAGCGGGCTTGGGTTCTTC